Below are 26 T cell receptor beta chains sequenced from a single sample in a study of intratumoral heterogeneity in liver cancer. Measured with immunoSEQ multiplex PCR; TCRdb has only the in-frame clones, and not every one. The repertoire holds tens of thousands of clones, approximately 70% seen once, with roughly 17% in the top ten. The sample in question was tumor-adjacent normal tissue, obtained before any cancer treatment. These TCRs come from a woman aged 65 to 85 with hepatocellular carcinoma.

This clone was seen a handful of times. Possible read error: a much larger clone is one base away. CDR3 amino acids: CASSDNEQFF. For the CDR3, the DNA is TGTGCCAGCAGTGACAATGAGCAGTTCTTC. The chain couples TRBV2 to TRBJ2-1; D is unresolved. Germline loops: CDR1 SNHLY, CDR2 FYNNEI. The CDR3 contains 10 residues. Trimming took 3 bases from V and 6 from J, leaving 0 bases between them.

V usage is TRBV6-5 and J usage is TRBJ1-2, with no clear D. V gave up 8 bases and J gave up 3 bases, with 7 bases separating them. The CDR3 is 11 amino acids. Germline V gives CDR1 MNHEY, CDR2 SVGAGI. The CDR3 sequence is CASVKDYGYTF. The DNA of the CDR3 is TGTGCCAGCGTTAAAGACTATGGCTACACCTTC.

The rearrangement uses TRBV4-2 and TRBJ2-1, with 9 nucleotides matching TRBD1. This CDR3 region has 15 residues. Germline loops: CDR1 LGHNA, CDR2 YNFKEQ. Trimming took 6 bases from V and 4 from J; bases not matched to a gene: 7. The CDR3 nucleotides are TGTGCCAGCAGGTACGACAGGGGGAGTTACAATGAGCAGTTCTTC. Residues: CASRYDRGSYNEQFF.

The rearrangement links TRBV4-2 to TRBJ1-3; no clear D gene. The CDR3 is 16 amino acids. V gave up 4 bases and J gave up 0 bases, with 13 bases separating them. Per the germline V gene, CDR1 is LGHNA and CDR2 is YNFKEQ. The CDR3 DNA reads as TGTGCCAGCAGCCTGGACGACTCCCTCTCTGGAAACACCATATATTTT. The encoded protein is CASSLDDSLSGNTIYF.

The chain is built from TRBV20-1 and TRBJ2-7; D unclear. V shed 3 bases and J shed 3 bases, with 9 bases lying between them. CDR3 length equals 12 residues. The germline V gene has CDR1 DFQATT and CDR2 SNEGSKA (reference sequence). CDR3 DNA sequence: TGCAGTGCTAGTGCCAGGAACTACGAGCAGTACTTC. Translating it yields CSASARNYEQYF.

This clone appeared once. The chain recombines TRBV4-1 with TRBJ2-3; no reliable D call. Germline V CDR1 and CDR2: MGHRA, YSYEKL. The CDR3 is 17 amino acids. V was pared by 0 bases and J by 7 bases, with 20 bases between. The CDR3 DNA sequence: TGCGCCAGCAGCCAAGAGGAGAGAACAGTACAATTTCATACGCAGTATTTT. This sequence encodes CASSQEERTVQFHTQYF.

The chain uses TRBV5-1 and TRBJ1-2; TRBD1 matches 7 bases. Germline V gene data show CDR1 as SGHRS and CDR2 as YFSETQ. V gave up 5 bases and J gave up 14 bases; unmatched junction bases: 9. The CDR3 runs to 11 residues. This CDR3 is CASSNDGTETF. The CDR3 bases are TGCGCCAGCAGTAATGACGGGACAGAGACCTTC.

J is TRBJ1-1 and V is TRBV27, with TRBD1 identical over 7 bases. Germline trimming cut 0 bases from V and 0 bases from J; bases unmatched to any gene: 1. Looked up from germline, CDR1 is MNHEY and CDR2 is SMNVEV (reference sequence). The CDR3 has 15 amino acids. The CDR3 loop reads CASSLSGTVNTEAFF. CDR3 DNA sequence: TGTGCCAGCAGTTTATCTGGGACAGTGAACACTGAAGCTTTCTTT.

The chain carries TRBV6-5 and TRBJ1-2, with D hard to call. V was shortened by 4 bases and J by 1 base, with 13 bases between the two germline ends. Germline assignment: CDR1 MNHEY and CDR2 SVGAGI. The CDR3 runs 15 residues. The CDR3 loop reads CASSLDYGHNYGYTF. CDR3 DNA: TGTGCCAGCAGTTTGGATTACGGGCATAACTATGGCTACACCTTC.

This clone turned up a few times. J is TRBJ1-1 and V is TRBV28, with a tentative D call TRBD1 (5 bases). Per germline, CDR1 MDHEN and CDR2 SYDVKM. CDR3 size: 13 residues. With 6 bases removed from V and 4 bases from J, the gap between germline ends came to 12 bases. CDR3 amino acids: CASSIGTVTEAFF. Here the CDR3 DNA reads TGTGCCAGCAGCATTGGGACGGTCACTGAAGCTTTCTTT.

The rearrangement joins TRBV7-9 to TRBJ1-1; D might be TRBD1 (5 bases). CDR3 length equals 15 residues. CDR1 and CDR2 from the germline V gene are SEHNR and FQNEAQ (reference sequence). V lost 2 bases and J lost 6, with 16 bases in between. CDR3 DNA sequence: TGTGCCAGCAGCTTATCGACAGTCAGGGTTCCTGAAGCTTTCTTT. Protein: CASSLSTVRVPEAFF.

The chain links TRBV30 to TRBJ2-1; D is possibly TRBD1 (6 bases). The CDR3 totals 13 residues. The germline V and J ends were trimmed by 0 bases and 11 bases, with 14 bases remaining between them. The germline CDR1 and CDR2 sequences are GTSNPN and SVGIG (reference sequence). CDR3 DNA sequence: TGTGCCTGGAGTGTAGAAATGGGGGCCCAGCAGTTCTTC. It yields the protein CAWSVEMGAQQFF.

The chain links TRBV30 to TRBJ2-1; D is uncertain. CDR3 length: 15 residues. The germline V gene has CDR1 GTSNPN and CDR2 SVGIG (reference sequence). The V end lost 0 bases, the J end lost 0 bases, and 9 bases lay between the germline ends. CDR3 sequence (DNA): TGTGCCTGGAGTGTCGGCGCCAGCTCCTACAATGAGCAGTTCTTC. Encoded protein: CAWSVGASSYNEQFF.

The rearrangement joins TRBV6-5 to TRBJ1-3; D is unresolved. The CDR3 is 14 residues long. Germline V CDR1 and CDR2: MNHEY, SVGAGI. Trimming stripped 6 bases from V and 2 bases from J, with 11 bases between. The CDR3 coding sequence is TGTGCCAGCAGACCCGGAGGAACTGGAAACACCATATATTTT. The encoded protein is CASRPGGTGNTIYF.

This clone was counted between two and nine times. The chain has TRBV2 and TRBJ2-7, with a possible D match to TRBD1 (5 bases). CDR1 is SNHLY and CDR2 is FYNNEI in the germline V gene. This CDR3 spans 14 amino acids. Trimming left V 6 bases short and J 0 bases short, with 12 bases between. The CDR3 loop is CASRTTGSSYEQYF. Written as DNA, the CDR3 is TGTGCCAGCAGAACTACAGGAAGCTCCTACGAGCAGTACTTC. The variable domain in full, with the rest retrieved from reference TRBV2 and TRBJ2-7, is EPEVTQTPSHQVTQMGQEVILRCVPISNHLYFYWYRQILGQKVEFLVSFYNNEISEKSEIFDDQFSVERPDGSNFTLKIRSTKLEDSAMYFCASRTTGSSYEQYFGPGTRLTVT.

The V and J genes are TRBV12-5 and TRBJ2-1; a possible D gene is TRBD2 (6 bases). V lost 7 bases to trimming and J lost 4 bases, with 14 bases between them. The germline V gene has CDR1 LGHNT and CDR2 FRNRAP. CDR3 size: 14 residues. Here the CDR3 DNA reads TGTGCTAGTGCAGTGGGAGGACGGTACAATGAGCAGTTCTTC. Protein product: CASAVGGRYNEQFF. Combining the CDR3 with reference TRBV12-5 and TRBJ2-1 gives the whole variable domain DARVTQTPRHKVTEMGQEVTMRCQPILGHNTVFWYRQTMMQGLELLAYFRNRAPLDDSGMPKDRFSAEMPDATLATLKIQPSEPRDSAVYFCASAVGGRYNEQFFGPGTRLTVL.

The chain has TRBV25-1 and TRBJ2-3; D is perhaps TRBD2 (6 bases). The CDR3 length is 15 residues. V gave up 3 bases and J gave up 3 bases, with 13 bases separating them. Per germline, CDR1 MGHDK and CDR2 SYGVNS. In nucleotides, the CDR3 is TGTGCCAGCAGTGACCCCGGGACTTCAACAGATACGCAGTATTTT. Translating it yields CASSDPGTSTDTQYF.

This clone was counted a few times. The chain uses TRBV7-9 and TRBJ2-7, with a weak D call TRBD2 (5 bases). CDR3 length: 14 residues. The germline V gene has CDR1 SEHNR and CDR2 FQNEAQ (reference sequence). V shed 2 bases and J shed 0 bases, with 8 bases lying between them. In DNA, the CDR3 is TGTGCCAGCAGCTTAAGGGAGAGCTCCTACGAGCAGTACTTC. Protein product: CASSLRESSYEQYF. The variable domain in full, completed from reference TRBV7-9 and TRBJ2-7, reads DTGVSQNPRHKITKRGQNVTFRCDPISEHNRLYWYRQTLGQGPEFLTYFQNEAQLEKSRLLSDRFSAERPKGSFSTLEIQRTEQGDSAMYLCASSLRESSYEQYFGPGTRLTVT.

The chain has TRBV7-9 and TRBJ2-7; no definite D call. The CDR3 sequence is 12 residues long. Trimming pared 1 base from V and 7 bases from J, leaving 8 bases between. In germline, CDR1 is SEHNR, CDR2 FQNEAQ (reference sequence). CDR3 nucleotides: TGTGCCAGCAGCTTAGAACGATCAGAGCAGTACTTC. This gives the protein CASSLERSEQYF.

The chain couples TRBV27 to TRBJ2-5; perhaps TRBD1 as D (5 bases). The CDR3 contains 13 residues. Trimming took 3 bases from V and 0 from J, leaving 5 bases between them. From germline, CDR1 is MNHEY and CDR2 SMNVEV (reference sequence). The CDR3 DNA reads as TGTGCCAGCAGTTTCAGGGACCAAGAGACCCAGTACTTC. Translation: CASSFRDQETQYF.

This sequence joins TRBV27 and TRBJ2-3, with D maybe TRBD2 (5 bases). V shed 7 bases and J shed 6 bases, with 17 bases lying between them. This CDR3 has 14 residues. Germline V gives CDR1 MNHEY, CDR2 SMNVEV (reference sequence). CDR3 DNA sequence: TGTGCCAGCACCCCTCTAGCTCGGGATGATACGCAGTATTTT. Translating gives CASTPLARDDTQYF.

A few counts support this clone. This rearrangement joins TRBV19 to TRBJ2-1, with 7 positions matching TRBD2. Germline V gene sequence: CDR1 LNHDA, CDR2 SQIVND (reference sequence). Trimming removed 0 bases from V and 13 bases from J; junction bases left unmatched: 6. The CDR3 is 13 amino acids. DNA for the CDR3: TGTGCCAGTAGTATAGATCAGGGCGGGAGACAGTTCTTC. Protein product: CASSIDQGGRQFF.

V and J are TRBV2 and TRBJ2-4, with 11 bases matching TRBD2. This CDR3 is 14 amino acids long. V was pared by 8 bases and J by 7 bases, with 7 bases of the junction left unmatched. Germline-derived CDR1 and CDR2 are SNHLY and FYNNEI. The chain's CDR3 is CASALLAGGNIQYF. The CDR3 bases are TGTGCCAGCGCCCTTCTAGCGGGAGGTAACATTCAGTACTTC.

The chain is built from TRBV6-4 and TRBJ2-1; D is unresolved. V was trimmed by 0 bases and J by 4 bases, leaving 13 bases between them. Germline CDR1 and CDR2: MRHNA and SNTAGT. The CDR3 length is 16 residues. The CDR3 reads CASSDSFKSVYNEQFF. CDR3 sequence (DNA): TGTGCCAGCAGTGACTCGTTTAAATCTGTTTACAATGAGCAGTTCTTC.

CDR3 DNA sequence: TGTGCCACCAGCCCAGGGCCAGGTAGTGGCGAGCAGTTCTTC. This sequence encodes CATSPGPGSGEQFF. This sequence joins TRBV15 and TRBJ2-1, with TRBD1 as a possible D gene (5 bases). V was trimmed by 5 bases and J by 10 bases, leaving 18 bases between them. The germline CDR1 and CDR2 sequences are LNHNV and YYDKDF (reference sequence). The CDR3 is made up of 14 amino acids. The full variable domain, completed using reference TRBV15 and TRBJ2-1, is DAMVIQNPRYQVTQFGKPVTLSCSQTLNHNVMYWYQQKSSQAPKLLFHYYDKDFNNEADTPDNFQSRRPNTSFCFLDIRSPGLGDTAMYLCATSPGPGSGEQFFGPGTRLTVL.

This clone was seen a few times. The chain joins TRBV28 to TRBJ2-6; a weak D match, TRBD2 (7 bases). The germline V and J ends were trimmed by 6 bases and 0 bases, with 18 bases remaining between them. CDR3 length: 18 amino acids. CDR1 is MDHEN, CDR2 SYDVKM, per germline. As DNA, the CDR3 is TGTGCCAGCAGCCGCCACGGGGGGACAAGCTCTGGGGCCAACGTCCTGACTTTC. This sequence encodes CASSRHGGTSSGANVLTF. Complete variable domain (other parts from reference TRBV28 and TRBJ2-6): DVKVTQSSRYLVKRTGEKVFLECVQDMDHENMFWYRQDPGLGLRLIYFSYDVKMKEKGDIPEGYSVSREKKERFSLILESASTNQTSMYLCASSRHGGTSSGANVLTFGAGSRLTVL.